One and the same sample provided the 5 T cell receptor beta chains below, sequenced in a study of blood T cell repertoires in COVID-19. Assay used: immunoSEQ multiplex PCR; TCRdb lists only in-frame clones, some missing. The repertoire holds under 250,000 clones, roughly nine tenths seen once, with under 6.5% in the top ten. Sequencing was done on a sample of peripheral blood. These receptors all come from a man aged 55-75 years with acute or convalescent COVID-19.

The rearrangement uses TRBV7-9 and TRBJ1-2; possibly TRBD1 for D (5 bases). This CDR3 has 14 amino acids. Germline assignment: CDR1 SEHNR and CDR2 FQNEAQ (reference sequence). Deletions cut 5 bases from V and 3 bases from J, with 13 bases between. CDR3 amino acids: CASSPEGRDYGYTF. For the CDR3, the DNA is TGTGCCAGCAGCCCAGAGGGGAGGGACTATGGCTACACCTTC.

V is TRBV28 and J is TRBJ2-2; 8 nucleotides align to TRBD1. Germline V gene data show CDR1 as MDHEN and CDR2 as SYDVKM. The J segment lost 6 bases and the V segment lost 7 bases, leaving 10 bases of the junction unmatched. The CDR3 is 15 amino acids. Here the CDR3 DNA reads TGTGCCAGCACCCTCCAGGGGGCGTGGGCCGGGGAGCTGTTTTTT. This gives the protein CASTLQGAWAGELFF.

This clone was counted a few times. V gene TRBV27 combines with J gene TRBJ2-7, with TRBD1 matching 11 bases. The ends lost 5 bases at V and 7 bases at J; junction bases unmatched: 7. Per the germline V gene, CDR1 is MNHEY and CDR2 is SMNVEV (reference sequence). The CDR3 runs 14 residues. The CDR3 sequence is CASSPGTGGVEQYF. CDR3 in DNA: TGTGCCAGCAGTCCCGGGACAGGGGGTGTTGAGCAGTACTTC.

In this sample, this clone turned up a few times. V and J are TRBV6-5 and TRBJ2-7; 9 positions agree with TRBD1. Trimming took 1 base from V and 4 from J; bases not matched to a gene: 8. Germline V gene lookup returns CDR1 MNHEY and CDR2 SVGAGI. The CDR3 loop spans 16 amino acids. CDR3 amino acids: CASSYWGQGARYEQYF. CDR3 sequence (DNA): TGTGCCAGCAGTTACTGGGGACAGGGAGCTCGGTACGAGCAGTACTTC.

The chain is built from TRBV6-1 and TRBJ1-6; 7 bases align to TRBD1. The CDR3 contains 14 residues. Germline V CDR1 and CDR2: MNHNS, SASEGT. With 1 base clipped from V and 9 bases from J, the junction kept 3 bases outside the gene matches. The CDR3 DNA sequence: TGTGCCAGCAGTGAAGAAGCAGGGGGTTCACCCCTCCACTTT. It yields the protein CASSEEAGGSPLHF.